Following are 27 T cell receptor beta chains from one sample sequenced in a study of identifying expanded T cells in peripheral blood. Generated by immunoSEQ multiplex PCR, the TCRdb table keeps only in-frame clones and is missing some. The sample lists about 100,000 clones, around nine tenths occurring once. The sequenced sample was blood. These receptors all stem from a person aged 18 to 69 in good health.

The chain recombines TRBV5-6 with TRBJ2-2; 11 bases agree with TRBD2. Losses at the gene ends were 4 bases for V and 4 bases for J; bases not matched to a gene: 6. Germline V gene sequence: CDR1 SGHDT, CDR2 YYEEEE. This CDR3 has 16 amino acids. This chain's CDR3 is CASSQGLAATTGELFF. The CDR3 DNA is TGTGCCAGCAGCCAGGGACTAGCGGCAACCACCGGGGAGCTGTTTTTT. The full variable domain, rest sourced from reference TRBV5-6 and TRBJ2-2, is DAGVTQSPTHLIKTRGQQVTLRCSPKSGHDTVSWYQQALGQGPQFIFQYYEEEERQRGNFPDRFSGHQFPNYSSELNVNALLLGDSALYLCASSQGLAATTGELFFGEGSRLTVL.

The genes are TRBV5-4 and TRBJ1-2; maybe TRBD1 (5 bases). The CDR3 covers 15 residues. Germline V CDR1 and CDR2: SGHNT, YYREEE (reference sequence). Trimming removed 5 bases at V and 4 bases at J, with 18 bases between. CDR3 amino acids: CASRPGWGGSYGYTF. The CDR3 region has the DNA TGTGCCAGCAGGCCGGGGTGGGGGGGAAGCTATGGCTACACCTTC.

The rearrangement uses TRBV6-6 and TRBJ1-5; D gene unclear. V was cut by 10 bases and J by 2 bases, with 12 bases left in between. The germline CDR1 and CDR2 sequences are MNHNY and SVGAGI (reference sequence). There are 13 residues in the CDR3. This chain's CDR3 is CATPGRRNQPQHF. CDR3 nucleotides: TGTGCCACGCCCGGACGGCGCAATCAGCCCCAGCATTTT.

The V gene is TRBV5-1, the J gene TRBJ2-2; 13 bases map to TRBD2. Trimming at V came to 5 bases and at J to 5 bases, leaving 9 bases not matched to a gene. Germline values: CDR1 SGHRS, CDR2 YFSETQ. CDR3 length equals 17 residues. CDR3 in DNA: TGCGCCAGCAGTCGGGGACTAGCGGGATCGGGGACCGGGGAGCTGTTTTTT. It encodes CASSRGLAGSGTGELFF.

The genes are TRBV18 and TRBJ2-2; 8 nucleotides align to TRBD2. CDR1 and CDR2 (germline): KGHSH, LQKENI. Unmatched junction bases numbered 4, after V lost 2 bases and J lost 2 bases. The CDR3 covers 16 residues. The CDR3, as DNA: TGTGCCAGCTCACCATCTGCGGGGGGTAACACCGGGGAGCTGTTTTTT. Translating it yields CASSPSAGGNTGELFF.

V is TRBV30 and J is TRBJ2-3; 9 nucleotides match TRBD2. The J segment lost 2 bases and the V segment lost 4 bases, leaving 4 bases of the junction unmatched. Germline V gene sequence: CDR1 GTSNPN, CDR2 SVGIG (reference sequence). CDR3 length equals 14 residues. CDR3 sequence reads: CAWNAGGTTDTQYF. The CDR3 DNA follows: TGTGCCTGGAACGCGGGAGGGACCACAGATACGCAGTATTTT.

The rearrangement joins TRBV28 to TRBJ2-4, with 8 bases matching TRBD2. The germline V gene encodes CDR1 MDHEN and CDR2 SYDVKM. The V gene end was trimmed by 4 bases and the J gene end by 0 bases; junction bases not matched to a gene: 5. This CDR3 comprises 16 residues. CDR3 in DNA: TGTGCCAGCAGTTCGGGGGGGTCCTTAGCCAAAAACATTCAGTACTTC. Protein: CASSSGGSLAKNIQYF.

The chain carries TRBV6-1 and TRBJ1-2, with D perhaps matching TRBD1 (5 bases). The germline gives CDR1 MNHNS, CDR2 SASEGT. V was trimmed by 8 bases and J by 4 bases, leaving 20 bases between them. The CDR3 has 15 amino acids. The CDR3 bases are TGTGCCAGCTACCCTTGGCAAGGGACGGGCTATGGCTACACCTTC. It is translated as CASYPWQGTGYGYTF.

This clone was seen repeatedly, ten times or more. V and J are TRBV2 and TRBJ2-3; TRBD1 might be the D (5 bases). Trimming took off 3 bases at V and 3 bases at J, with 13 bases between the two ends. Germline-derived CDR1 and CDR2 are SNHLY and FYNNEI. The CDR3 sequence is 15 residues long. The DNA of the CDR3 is TGTGCCAGCAGTGAGACAGTTAGCACGACAGATACGCAGTATTTT. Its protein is CASSETVSTTDTQYF.

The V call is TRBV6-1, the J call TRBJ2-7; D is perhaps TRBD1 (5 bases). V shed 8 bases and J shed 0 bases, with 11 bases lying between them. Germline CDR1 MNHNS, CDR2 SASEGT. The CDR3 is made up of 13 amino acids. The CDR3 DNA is TGTGCCAGCGACAGTTGGGCCTCCTACGAGCAGTACTTC. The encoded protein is CASDSWASYEQYF.

The CDR3 DNA sequence: TGTGCCAGCAACGACAGGGGGTCTGGAAACACCATATATTTT. It codes for CASNDRGSGNTIYF. The chain is built from TRBV6-1 and TRBJ1-3; 9 bases are a match to TRBD1. The CDR3 extends over 14 amino acids. Germline values: CDR1 MNHNS, CDR2 SASEGT. With V trimmed by 7 bases and J by 1 base, 2 bases remained unmatched.

The CDR3 protein is CASSDPPRSYEQYF. The CDR3 DNA follows: TGTGCCAGCAGTGACCCCCCCCGCTCCTACGAGCAGTACTTC. The chain couples TRBV2 to TRBJ2-7; D uncertain. V dropped 3 bases and J dropped 0 bases, with 9 bases sitting between them. Germline V lookup: CDR1 SNHLY, CDR2 FYNNEI. The CDR3 is 14 residues long.

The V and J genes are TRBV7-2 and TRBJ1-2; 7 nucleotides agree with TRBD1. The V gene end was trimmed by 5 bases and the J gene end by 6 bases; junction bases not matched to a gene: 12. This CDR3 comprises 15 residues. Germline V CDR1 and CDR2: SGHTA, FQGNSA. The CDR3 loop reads CASSALTQGYDGYTF. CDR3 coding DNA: TGTGCCAGCAGCGCCCTTACACAGGGGTACGATGGCTACACCTTC.

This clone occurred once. This chain's CDR3 is CASSLVGRQPQHF. The CDR3 DNA is TGTGCCAGCAGCTTAGTAGGTCGCCAGCCCCAGCATTTT. The chain employs TRBV7-8 and TRBJ1-5; D is unresolved. The CDR3 totals 13 residues. The germline V and J ends were trimmed by 1 base and 7 bases, with 8 bases remaining between them. Germline loops: CDR1 SGHVS, CDR2 FQNEAQ.

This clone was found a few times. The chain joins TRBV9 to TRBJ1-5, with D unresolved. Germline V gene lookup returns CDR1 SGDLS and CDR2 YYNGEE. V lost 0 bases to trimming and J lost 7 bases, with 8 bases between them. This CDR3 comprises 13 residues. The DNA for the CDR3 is TGTGCCAGCAGCGTAGCGGTTAACCAGCCCCAGCATTTT. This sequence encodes CASSVAVNQPQHF.

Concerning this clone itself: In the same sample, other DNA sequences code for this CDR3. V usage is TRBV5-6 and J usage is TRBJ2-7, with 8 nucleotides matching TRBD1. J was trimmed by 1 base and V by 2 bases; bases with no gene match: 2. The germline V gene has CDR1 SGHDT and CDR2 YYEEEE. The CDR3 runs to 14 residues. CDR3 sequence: CASSFGTGSYEQYF. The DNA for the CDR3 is TGTGCCAGCAGCTTCGGGACAGGTTCCTACGAGCAGTACTTC.

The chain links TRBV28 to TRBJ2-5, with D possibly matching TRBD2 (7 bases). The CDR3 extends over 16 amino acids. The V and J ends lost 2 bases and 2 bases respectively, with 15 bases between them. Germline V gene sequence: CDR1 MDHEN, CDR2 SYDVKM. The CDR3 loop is CASSLGGGSGQETQYF. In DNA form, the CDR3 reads TGTGCCAGCAGTTTAGGGGGCGGGAGTGGGCAAGAGACCCAGTACTTC.

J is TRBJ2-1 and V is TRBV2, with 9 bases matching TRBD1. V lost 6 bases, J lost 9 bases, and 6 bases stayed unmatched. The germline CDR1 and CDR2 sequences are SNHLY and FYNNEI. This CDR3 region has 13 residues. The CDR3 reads CASRVRDRAEQFF. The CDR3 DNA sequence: TGTGCCAGCAGAGTCCGGGACAGGGCTGAGCAGTTCTTC.

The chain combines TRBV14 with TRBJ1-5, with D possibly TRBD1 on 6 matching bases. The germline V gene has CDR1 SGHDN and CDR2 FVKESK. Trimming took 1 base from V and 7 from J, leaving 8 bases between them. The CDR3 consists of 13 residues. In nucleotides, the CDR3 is TGTGCCAGCAGCCAAGGAGGGACACAGCCCCAGCATTTT. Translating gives CASSQGGTQPQHF. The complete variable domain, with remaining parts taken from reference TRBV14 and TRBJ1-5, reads EAGVTQFPSHSVIEKGQTVTLRCDPISGHDNLYWYRRVMGKEIKFLLHFVKESKQDESGMPNNRFLAERTGGTYSTLKVQPAELEDSGVYFCASSQGGTQPQHFGDGTRLSIL.

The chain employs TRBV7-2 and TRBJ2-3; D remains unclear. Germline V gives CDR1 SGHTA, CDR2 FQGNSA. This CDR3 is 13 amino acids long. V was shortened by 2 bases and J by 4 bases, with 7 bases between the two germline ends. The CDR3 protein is CASSLLGADTQYF. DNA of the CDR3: TGTGCCAGCAGCTTACTCGGCGCAGATACGCAGTATTTT.

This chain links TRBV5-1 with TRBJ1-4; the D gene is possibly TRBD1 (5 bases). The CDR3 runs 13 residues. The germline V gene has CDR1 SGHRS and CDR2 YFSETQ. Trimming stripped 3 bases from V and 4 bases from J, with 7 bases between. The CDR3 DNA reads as TGCGCCAGCAGCTATCAGGGTAATGAAAAACTGTTTTTT. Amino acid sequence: CASSYQGNEKLFF.

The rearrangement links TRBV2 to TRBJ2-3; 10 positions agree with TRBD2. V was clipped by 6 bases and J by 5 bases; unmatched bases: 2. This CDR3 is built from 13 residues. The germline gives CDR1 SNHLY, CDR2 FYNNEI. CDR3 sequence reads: CASRRTSGDTQYF. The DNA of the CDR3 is TGTGCCAGCAGAAGGACTAGCGGAGATACGCAGTATTTT.

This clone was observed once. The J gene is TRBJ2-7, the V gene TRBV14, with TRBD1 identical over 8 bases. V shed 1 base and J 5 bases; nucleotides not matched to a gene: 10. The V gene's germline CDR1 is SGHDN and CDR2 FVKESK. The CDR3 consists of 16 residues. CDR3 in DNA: TGTGCCAGCAGCCAAGGATTTGGGACAGGAGCCCACGAGCAGTACTTC. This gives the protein CASSQGFGTGAHEQYF.

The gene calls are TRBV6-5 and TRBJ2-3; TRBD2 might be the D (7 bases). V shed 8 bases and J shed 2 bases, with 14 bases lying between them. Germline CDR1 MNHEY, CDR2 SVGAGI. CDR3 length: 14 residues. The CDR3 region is CASQGRGTTDTQYF. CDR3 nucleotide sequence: TGTGCCAGCCAGGGGAGGGGAACCACAGATACGCAGTATTTT.

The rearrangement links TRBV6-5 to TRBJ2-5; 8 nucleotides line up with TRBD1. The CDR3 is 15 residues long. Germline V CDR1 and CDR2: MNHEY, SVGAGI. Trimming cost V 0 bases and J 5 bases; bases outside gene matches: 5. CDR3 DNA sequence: TGTGCCAGCAGTTACTCCCCCAGGGGGCGCGAGACCCAGTACTTC. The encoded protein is CASSYSPRGRETQYF.

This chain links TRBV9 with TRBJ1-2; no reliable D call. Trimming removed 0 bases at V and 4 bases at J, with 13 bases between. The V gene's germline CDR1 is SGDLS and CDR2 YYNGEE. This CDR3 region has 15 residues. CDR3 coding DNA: TGTGCCAGCAGCGTAGATTCGGCAGGCGGCTATGGCTACACCTTC. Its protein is CASSVDSAGGYGYTF.

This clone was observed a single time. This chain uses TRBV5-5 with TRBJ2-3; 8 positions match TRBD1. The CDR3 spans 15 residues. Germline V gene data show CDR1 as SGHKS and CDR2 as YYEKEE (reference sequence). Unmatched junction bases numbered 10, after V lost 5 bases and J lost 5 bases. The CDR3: CASSLQGAGGDTQYF. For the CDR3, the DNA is TGTGCCAGCAGTTTGCAGGGGGCGGGTGGAGATACGCAGTATTTT.